This TCR beta chain was identified in a study of identifying expanded T cells in peripheral blood. Trimming removed 10 bases from V and 7 bases from J, with 17 bases in between. Looked up from germline, CDR1 is SNHLY and CDR2 is FYNNEI. The CDR3 extends over 13 amino acids. Sequenced by immunoSEQ multiplex PCR; TCRdb stores in-frame clones only, minus some. The sample holds about 58,000 clones; about 80% are singletons and the top ten take about 15%. The chain employs TRBV2 and TRBJ2-1; D might be TRBD2 (5 bases). Input material: blood. This clonotype originated in a person aged 18 to 75 in good health. The chain's CDR3 is CATPRLALNEQFF. The CDR3 DNA reads as TGTGCCACTCCCCGGCTAGCTTTGAATGAGCAGTTCTTC.